The sequence of this T cell receptor (beta chain) was determined in a study of cytomegalovirus exposure and HLA in healthy donors. This PCR relied on a set of 60 Vbeta primers and 13 Jbeta primers. Assay used: immunoSEQ multiplex PCR; TCRdb lists only in-frame clones, some missing. The sample shows 55,000 or so clones, more than 75% of them seen only once. With regard to this clone: What it recognizes is unknown.

Germline values: CDR1 SGHTA, CDR2 FQGNSA. Trimming cost V 5 bases and J 7 bases; bases outside gene matches: 12. CDR3 length: 15 residues. Study-level results: According to an earlier analysis, most TCR beta V segments yielded productive rearrangements about 87% or about 30% of the time. A link between a missense DCLRE1C variant and TCR beta V- and J-gene trimming emerged from a later analysis.

V gene TRBV7-2 combines with J gene TRBJ1-2; TRBD1 matches 8 bases. The source material was PBMCs. The clonotype originates from a female donor in good health and CMV-seronegative. The chain's CDR3 is CASSPYPQGAGGYTF. As DNA, the CDR3 is TGTGCCAGCAGCCCGTATCCTCAGGGGGCGGGTGGCTACACCTTC. The whole variable domain, filled in from reference TRBV7-2 and TRBJ1-2, reads GAGVSQSPSNKVTEKGKDVELRCDPISGHTALYWYRQSLGQGLEFLIYFQGNSAPDKSGLPSDRFSAERTGGSVSTLTIQRTQQEDSAVYLCASSPYPQGAGGYTFGSGTRLTVV.